A selection of T cell receptor beta chains follows, all from one sample in a study of blood T cell repertoires in COVID-19. Measured with immunoSEQ multiplex PCR; TCRdb has only the in-frame clones, and not every one. This sample has 29,000 or so clones, with around 90% found just once. The sample taken for sequencing was peripheral blood. Receptor source: a human donor in a cohort sampled during active COVID-19. The donor label of this sample is uncertain. Both conserved end residues are part of each CDR3. D genes are given only for firm matches.

V gene: TRBV4-1
J gene: TRBJ1-1
D gene: TRBD1
CDR3 protein: CASSQEDRMNTEAFF

V gene: TRBV25-1
J gene: TRBJ1-2
D gene: -
CDR3 protein: CASSAGPHYGYTF

V gene: TRBV11-2
J gene: TRBJ2-7
D gene: TRBD1
CDR3 protein: CASSTRGSSLYEQYF

V gene: TRBV2
J gene: TRBJ2-5
D gene: TRBD2
CDR3 protein: CASSDRRLAGVETQYF

V gene: TRBV28
J gene: TRBJ1-1
D gene: TRBD1
CDR3 protein: CASSTGQANTEAFF

V gene: TRBV9
J gene: TRBJ2-3
D gene: TRBD1
CDR3 protein: CASSVGTGWTDTQYF

V gene: TRBV2
J gene: TRBJ2-3
D gene: -
CDR3 protein: CASSDPGASSTDTQYF

V gene: TRBV27
J gene: TRBJ2-3
D gene: TRBD1
CDR3 protein: CASSPRGQGLGDTQYF

V gene: TRBV7-9
J gene: TRBJ2-1
D gene: TRBD2
CDR3 protein: CASSPPFRLAGGGNEQFF

V gene: TRBV7-9
J gene: TRBJ2-1
D gene: -
CDR3 protein: CASSHEIGEQFF

V gene: TRBV9
J gene: TRBJ2-7
D gene: TRBD1
CDR3 protein: CASSVDPTGGLDEQYF

V gene: TRBV18
J gene: TRBJ1-3
D gene: -
CDR3 protein: CASSPGSRGNTIYF

V gene: TRBV21-1
J gene: TRBJ2-5
D gene: -
CDR3 protein: CASSPWTSGRALETQYF

V gene: TRBV7-8
J gene: TRBJ2-1
D gene: TRBD2
CDR3 protein: CASGTSGPNEQFF

V gene: TRBV11-2
J gene: TRBJ2-5
D gene: TRBD2
CDR3 protein: CASSFAGEETQYF

V gene: TRBV27
J gene: TRBJ2-1
D gene: -
CDR3 protein: CASSLSWQTYNEQFF